This T cell receptor beta chain is drawn from a study of shared clonotypes between healthy human individuals. Deep-level assay runs were performed. TCRdb's copy holds only in-frame clones and misses some; the assay was immunoSEQ multiplex PCR. Of roughly 2.1 million clones in the sample, just over 90% were seen once. The sample holds one count of this clone. Germline CDR1 and CDR2: MGHRA and YSYEKL. Trimming left V 2 bases short and J 5 bases short, with 15 bases between. This CDR3 is built from 16 residues. The naive CD8 fraction comprised CD45RO-negative cells positively selected for CCR7 and excluded terminally differentiated effector memory CD45RA+ cells.

The J gene is TRBJ2-2, the V gene TRBV4-1; D uncertain. This sequence was found in a man between 18 and 29 years old in good health. Some clones in this sample may be carry-over from other donors' samples. Sequenced material: naive CD8+ T cells from PBMCs. The chain's CDR3 is CASSQFPSVGTGELFF. In DNA form, the CDR3 reads TGCGCCAGCAGCCAATTTCCAAGTGTAGGGACCGGGGAGCTGTTTTTT.